One sample yielded the 19 T cell receptor beta chains listed below, sequenced in a study of blood T cell repertoires in COVID-19. Only in-frame clones appear in the TCRdb table, and some are missing; sequencing was by immunoSEQ multiplex PCR. The sample has roughly 300,000 clones, 75% to 95% seen once. Specimen: PBMCs or T cells enriched from blood (not recorded which). The receptors stem from a woman aged 25 to 39 who had recovered from COVID-19.

V usage is TRBV7-9 and J usage is TRBJ1-1, with 8 bases fitting TRBD1. The trim removed 4 bases at V and 1 base at J, leaving 2 bases unmatched. The CDR3 contains 14 residues. CDR1 is SEHNR, CDR2 FQNEAQ, per germline (reference sequence). The CDR3 bases are TGTGCCAGCAGCTCCGGACAGGGGAACACTGAAGCTTTCTTT. Its translation is CASSSGQGNTEAFF.

The genes are TRBV28 and TRBJ2-2, with a possible D match to TRBD2 (5 bases). Per germline, CDR1 MDHEN and CDR2 SYDVKM. CDR3 length: 16 amino acids. V was clipped by 2 bases and J by 3 bases, with 13 bases between them. Written as DNA, the CDR3 is TGTGCCAGCAGTTTACAAGGAGGCCCATACACCGGGGAGCTGTTTTTT. This sequence encodes CASSLQGGPYTGELFF.

The chain employs TRBV6-2 or TRBV6-3 and TRBJ2-3; D may be TRBD1 (5 bases). Germline CDR1 is MNHEY and CDR2 is SVGEGT. The germline V and J ends were trimmed by 6 bases and 4 bases, with 17 bases remaining between them. The CDR3 consists of 15 residues. CDR3: CASSSGSPGSDTQYF. The CDR3 bases are TGTGCCAGCAGCTCAGGGTCGCCCGGGTCAGATACGCAGTATTTT.

This clone was seen a single time. The chain uses TRBV6-5 and TRBJ2-7, with 9 nucleotides matching TRBD1. The CDR3 sequence is 16 residues long. V was pared by 2 bases and J by 4 bases, with 9 bases of the junction left unmatched. Germline CDR1 and CDR2: MNHEY and SVGAGI. CDR3 nucleotide sequence: TGTGCCAGCAGTTACGAGAGACAGGGGGGGATATACGAGCAGTACTTC. Residues: CASSYERQGGIYEQYF.

The chain couples TRBV7-9 to TRBJ1-3; D remains ambiguous. V lost 2 bases and J lost 4, with 9 bases in between. Germline V CDR1 and CDR2: SEHNR, FQNEAQ (reference sequence). The CDR3 spans 14 residues. The CDR3 nucleotides are TGTGCCAGCAGCTTACCACCAACAGGAAACACCATATATTTT. Translation: CASSLPPTGNTIYF.

The V gene is TRBV30, the J gene TRBJ1-1; 7 bases line up with TRBD1. Germline assignment: CDR1 GTSNPN and CDR2 SVGIG (reference sequence). CDR3 size: 14 residues. The V gene end was trimmed by 3 bases and the J gene end by 4 bases; junction bases not matched to a gene: 8. In nucleotides, the CDR3 is TGTGCCTGGAGGAGGGGGCCGGAGGGCACTGAAGCTTTCTTT. Its protein is CAWRRGPEGTEAFF. Combining the CDR3 with reference TRBV30 and TRBJ1-1 gives the whole variable domain SQTIHQWPATLVQPVGSPLSLECTVEGTSNPNLYWYRQAAGRGLQLLFYSVGIGQISSEVPQNLSASRPQDRQFILSSKKLLLSDSGFYLCAWRRGPEGTEAFFGQGTRLTVV.

The V gene is TRBV30, the J gene TRBJ2-2, with TRBD1 identical over 7 bases. V lost 8 bases, J lost 0 bases, and 9 bases stayed unmatched. This CDR3 has 15 residues. Germline assignment: CDR1 GTSNPN and CDR2 SVGIG (reference sequence). The CDR3 DNA follows: TGTGCCCACCCTACAGGGGCGACGAACACCGGGGAGCTGTTTTTT. This gives the protein CAHPTGATNTGELFF.

The chain is built from TRBV15 and TRBJ2-7, with 8 bases matching TRBD2. CDR1 is LNHNV, CDR2 YYDKDF, per germline (reference sequence). The CDR3 has 15 amino acids. The J segment lost 0 bases and the V segment lost 6 bases, leaving 7 bases of the junction unmatched. The DNA of the CDR3 is TGTGCCACCAGTGAGGCGGGAGGTCCCTCCTACGAGCAGTACTTC. It translates to CATSEAGGPSYEQYF.

The chain couples TRBV6-1 to TRBJ2-5; 10 bases match TRBD2. The V segment lost 6 bases and the J segment 7 bases; nucleotides outside the gene matches: 8. In germline, CDR1 is MNHNS, CDR2 SASEGT. The CDR3 totals 14 residues. The CDR3 region is CASSLERGGRTQYF. CDR3 bases: TGTGCCAGCAGCCTCGAGCGGGGGGGTAGGACCCAGTACTTC.

The chain has TRBV27 and TRBJ2-1; 7 bases line up with TRBD2. The CDR3 has 14 residues. Per germline, CDR1 MNHEY and CDR2 SMNVEV (reference sequence). Germline trimming cut 3 bases from V and 9 bases from J; bases unmatched to any gene: 8. The CDR3 sequence: CASSFGTTMGEQFF. In nucleotides, the CDR3 is TGTGCCAGCAGTTTTGGGACTACTATGGGTGAGCAGTTCTTC.

The rearrangement uses TRBV6-1 and TRBJ2-5; a weak D match, TRBD1 (6 bases). CDR1 and CDR2 from the germline V gene are MNHNS and SASEGT. V was trimmed by 2 bases and J by 2 bases, leaving 12 bases between them. The CDR3 sequence is 15 residues long. This CDR3 is CASSEFSGEQETQYF. In DNA form, the CDR3 reads TGTGCCAGCAGTGAATTTTCAGGGGAGCAAGAGACCCAGTACTTC.

Written as DNA, the CDR3 is TGTGCCAGCAGCTTAGGGCCCACCTACGAGCAGTACTTC. It specifies CASSLGPTYEQYF. The chain is built from TRBV11-2 and TRBJ2-7; D unresolved. Germline assignment: CDR1 SGHAT and CDR2 FQNNGV. Trimming removed 1 base at V and 2 bases at J, with 6 bases between. The CDR3 runs 13 residues.

The chain is built from TRBV27 and TRBJ1-5; 7 bases line up with TRBD1. The CDR3 has 16 residues. CDR1 and CDR2 (germline): MNHEY, SMNVEV (reference sequence). The V segment lost 1 base and the J segment 0 bases; nucleotides outside the gene matches: 3. CDR3 region: CASSLFGTASNQPQHF. The CDR3 DNA is TGTGCCAGCAGTTTATTTGGGACAGCTAGCAATCAGCCCCAGCATTTT.

This rearrangement joins TRBV4-2 to TRBJ1-6, with 7 positions matching TRBD1. V lost 1 base, J lost 10 bases, and 4 bases stayed unmatched. Germline values: CDR1 LGHNA, CDR2 YNFKEQ. The CDR3 is 14 residues long. The CDR3 DNA reads TGTGCCAGCAGCCAAGCCAGGGGGGACTCACCCCTCCACTTT. Translation gives CASSQARGDSPLHF.

The chain couples TRBV28 to TRBJ2-2; unclear D gene. The CDR3 covers 13 residues. CDR1 MDHEN and CDR2 SYDVKM come from the germline V gene. The V and J ends lost 4 bases and 4 bases respectively, with 7 bases between them. CDR3 sequence reads: CASSSPPTGELFF. For the CDR3, the DNA is TGTGCCAGCAGTTCTCCTCCCACCGGGGAGCTGTTTTTT.

The rearrangement links TRBV18 to TRBJ1-1; D call uncertain. Germline V gene sequence: CDR1 KGHSH, CDR2 LQKENI. Trimming cost V 2 bases and J 1 base, with 14 bases left between them. The CDR3 has 16 amino acids. This chain's CDR3 is CASSPSWAGSNTEAFF. For the CDR3, the DNA is TGTGCCAGCTCACCAAGCTGGGCAGGCTCGAACACTGAAGCTTTCTTT.

On this clone itself: At the DNA level, this CDR3 is encoded by other sequences in the same sample as well. The rearrangement uses TRBV2 and TRBJ2-7; D is perhaps TRBD1 (6 bases). Germline V CDR1 and CDR2: SNHLY, FYNNEI. The CDR3 consists of 13 residues. V lost 5 bases, J lost 1 base, and 9 bases lay in between. The CDR3 region has the DNA TGTGCCAGCAGTCGGGACATTTCCTACGAGCAGTACTTC. This translates into CASSRDISYEQYF. The full variable domain, rest sourced from reference TRBV2 and TRBJ2-7, is EPEVTQTPSHQVTQMGQEVILRCVPISNHLYFYWYRQILGQKVEFLVSFYNNEISEKSEIFDDQFSVERPDGSNFTLKIRSTKLEDSAMYFCASSRDISYEQYFGPGTRLTVT.

The V and J genes are TRBV29-1 and TRBJ2-7; 11 positions match TRBD2. The J segment lost 3 bases and the V segment lost 4 bases, leaving 8 bases of the junction unmatched. Per the germline V gene, CDR1 is SQVTM and CDR2 is ANQGSEA. The CDR3 sequence is 15 residues long. CDR3 sequence: CSVVTSGDGVYEQYF. The CDR3 region has the DNA TGCAGCGTTGTGACTAGCGGGGATGGCGTCTACGAGCAGTACTTC.

This clone was found once. The rearrangement joins TRBV9 to TRBJ2-2; 7 bases match TRBD1. In germline, CDR1 is SGDLS, CDR2 YYNGEE. Unmatched junction bases numbered 4, after V lost 1 base and J lost 7 bases. This CDR3 has 14 amino acids. The CDR3 DNA is TGTGCCAGCAGCGTACGAGGGGGCGGCGGGGAGCTGTTTTTT. This sequence encodes CASSVRGGGGELFF.